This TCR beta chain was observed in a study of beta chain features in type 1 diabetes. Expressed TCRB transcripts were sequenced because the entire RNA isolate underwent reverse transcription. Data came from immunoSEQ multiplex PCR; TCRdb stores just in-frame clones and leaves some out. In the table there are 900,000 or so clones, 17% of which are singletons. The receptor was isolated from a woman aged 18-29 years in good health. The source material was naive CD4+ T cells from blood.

The CDR3 protein is CASSLSQATDTQYF. CDR3 DNA sequence: TGTGCCAGCAGCTTGTCTCAGGCCACAGATACGCAGTATTTT. This chain links TRBV5-6 with TRBJ2-3; D is ambiguous. V gave up 1 base and J gave up 2 bases, with 8 bases separating them. The CDR3 length is 14 residues. Germline lookup yields CDR1 SGHDT and CDR2 YYEEEE.